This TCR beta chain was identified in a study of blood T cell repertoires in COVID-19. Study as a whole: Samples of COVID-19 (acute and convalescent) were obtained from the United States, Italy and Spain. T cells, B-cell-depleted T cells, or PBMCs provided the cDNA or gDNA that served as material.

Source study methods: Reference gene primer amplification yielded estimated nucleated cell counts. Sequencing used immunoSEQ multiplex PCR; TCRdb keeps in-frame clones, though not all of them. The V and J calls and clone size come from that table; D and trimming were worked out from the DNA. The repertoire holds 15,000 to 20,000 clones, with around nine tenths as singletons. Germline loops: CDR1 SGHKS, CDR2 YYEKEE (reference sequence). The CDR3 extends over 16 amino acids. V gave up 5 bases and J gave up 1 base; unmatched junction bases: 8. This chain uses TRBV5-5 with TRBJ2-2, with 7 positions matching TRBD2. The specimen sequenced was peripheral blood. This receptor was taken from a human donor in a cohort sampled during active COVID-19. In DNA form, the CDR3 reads TGTGCCAGCAGAATGTGGGGGAGGGGGAACACCGGGGAGCTGTTTTTT. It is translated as CASRMWGRGNTGELFF. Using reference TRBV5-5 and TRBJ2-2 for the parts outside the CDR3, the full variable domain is DAGVTQSPTHLIKTRGQQVTLRCSPISGHKSVSWYQQVLGQGPQFIFQYYEKEERGRGNFPDRFSARQFPNYSSELNVNALLLGDSALYLCASRMWGRGNTGELFFGEGSRLTVL.